The 21 T cell receptor beta chains reported below all come from one sample, sequenced in a study of identical twins. From the 5' RACE reads, TCRdb called clonotypes with MiXCR, one entry per CDR3 protein. This sample has 400,000 to 600,000 distinct CDR3 sequences, with about 22% found just once. The same sample was also used in a study of yellow fever vaccine responses in identical twins.

Source material: CD4+ T cells sorted from blood. The receptors derive from a young woman in good health.

This clonotype was found a few times. The rearrangement links TRBV5-1 to TRBJ2-5; 9 bases map to TRBD2. Trimming took 0 bases from V and 4 from J; bases not matched to a gene: 7. CDR1 and CDR2 (germline): SGHRS, YFSETQ. The length of the CDR3 is 16 residues. For the CDR3, the DNA is TGCGCCAGCAGCTTGGCGGGTAGCGGGAGAGGAGAGACCCAGTACTTC. It specifies CASSLAGSGRGETQYF.

This clonotype was found many times. The chain joins TRBV7-2 to TRBJ2-5; 7 bases line up with TRBD1. The CDR3 extends over 16 amino acids. V lost 1 base and J lost 4; bases outside the gene matches: 9. Germline CDR1 is SGHTA and CDR2 is FQGNSA. CDR3 sequence reads: CASSLGTGAVGETQYF. The DNA of the CDR3 is TGTGCCAGCAGCTTAGGAACAGGGGCAGTTGGAGAGACCCAGTACTTC.

The genes are TRBV5-1 and TRBJ2-7, with 8 bases aligning to TRBD1. In germline, CDR1 is SGHRS, CDR2 YFSETQ. With 4 bases clipped from V and 7 bases from J, the junction kept 7 bases outside the gene matches. The CDR3 sequence is 13 residues long. This CDR3 reads CASSTQGAGEQYV. Written as DNA, the CDR3 is TGCGCCAGCAGCACGCAGGGGGCGGGTGAGCAGTACGTC.

The chain has TRBV20-1 and TRBJ1-1, with D hard to call. From germline, CDR1 is DFQATT and CDR2 SNEGSKA (reference sequence). This CDR3 comprises 14 residues. V was clipped by 3 bases and J by 1 base, with 12 bases between them. CDR3 region: CSARFGQANTEAFF. CDR3 DNA: TGCAGTGCTAGGTTCGGGCAGGCGAACACTGAAGCTTTCTTT.

This chain joins TRBV10-3 and TRBJ2-5; D uncertain. This CDR3 is built from 11 residues. V gave up 6 bases and J gave up 5 bases, with 7 bases separating them. Germline assignment: CDR1 ENHRY and CDR2 SYGVKD. The CDR3 DNA reads TGTGCCATCAGGGGTGGGGAGACCCAGTACTTC. Its protein product is CAIRGGETQYF.

The chain joins TRBV5-1 to TRBJ2-5, with 7 bases matching TRBD1. V lost 5 bases and J lost 2; bases outside the gene matches: 9. CDR1 SGHRS and CDR2 YFSETQ come from the germline V gene. This CDR3 is built from 15 residues. The CDR3 region is CASRPTGTAQETQYF. DNA of the CDR3: TGCGCCAGCAGGCCCACCGGGACAGCGCAAGAGACCCAGTACTTC.

This clonotype was detected only a few times. CDR3 protein: CASSLLGTLGNTEAFF. In nucleotides, the CDR3 is TGTGCCAGCAGCTTACTCGGCACCTTGGGGAACACTGAAGCTTTCTTT. This sequence joins TRBV7-2 and TRBJ1-1; D not certain. Germline V gene lookup returns CDR1 SGHTA and CDR2 FQGNSA. There are 16 residues in the CDR3. The ends were cut back, 2 bases at V and 1 base at J, with 14 bases in the middle. Full variable domain (missing parts from reference TRBV7-2 and TRBJ1-1): GAGVSQSPSNKVTEKGKDVELRCDPISGHTALYWYRQSLGQGLEFLIYFQGNSAPDKSGLPSDRFSAERTGGSVSTLTIQRTQQEDSAVYLCASSLLGTLGNTEAFFGQGTRLTVV.

This chain connects TRBV3-1 to TRBJ2-1; D call uncertain. The germline V and J ends were trimmed by 0 bases and 3 bases, with 9 bases remaining between them. The CDR3 spans 15 residues. Germline CDR1 and CDR2: LGHDT and YNNKEL (reference sequence). The CDR3 loop reads CASSQDIGLYNEQFF. CDR3 DNA: TGTGCCAGCAGCCAAGATATTGGGCTCTACAATGAGCAGTTCTTC.

In this sample, this clonotype turned up many times. The V call is TRBV12-3 or TRBV12-4, the J call TRBJ2-1; D is possibly TRBD2 (7 bases). The CDR3 runs to 17 residues. The V end was cut by 6 bases, the J end by 1 base, with 19 bases between. CDR3 DNA: TGTGCCAGCAGCCAAATATTCGGGGGGCTATCCTACAATGAGCAGTTCTTC. Encoded protein: CASSQIFGGLSYNEQFF.

This clonotype was detected a few times. The gene calls are TRBV4-1 and TRBJ2-2, with D perhaps TRBD1 (5 bases). CDR1 is MGHRA and CDR2 is YSYEKL in the germline V gene. This CDR3 region has 16 residues. The V and J ends lost 4 bases and 0 bases respectively, with 12 bases between them. The CDR3 loop is CASSPQGGTNTGELFF. CDR3 coding DNA: TGCGCCAGCAGCCCCCAGGGTGGGACGAACACCGGGGAGCTGTTTTTT.

This clonotype was seen only a few times. The chain couples TRBV5-1 to TRBJ2-1; maybe TRBD1 (6 bases). Per germline, CDR1 SGHRS and CDR2 YFSETQ. This CDR3 contains 13 residues. Trimming cost V 2 bases and J 10 bases, with 13 bases left between them. CDR3 DNA: TGCGCCAGCAGCTTCAACGACAGGAGAGAGCAGTTCTTC. Protein: CASSFNDRREQFF.

V usage is TRBV7-8 and J usage is TRBJ2-7; 12 bases are a match to TRBD1. V was pared by 7 bases and J by 3 bases, with 7 bases of the junction left unmatched. Germline V gene data show CDR1 as SGHVS and CDR2 as FQNEAQ. The CDR3 is 15 amino acids. CDR3 in DNA: TGTGCCAGCAAAAAGGGACAGGGGGCCATCTACGAGCAGTACTTC. Translation: CASKKGQGAIYEQYF.

The CDR3, as DNA: TGTGCCAGCAGCAACACTCGACAGATCCAAGAGACCCAGTACTTC. Protein product: CASSNTRQIQETQYF. V and J are TRBV28 and TRBJ2-5; D is possibly TRBD1 (5 bases). Deletions cut 6 bases from V and 1 base from J, with 15 bases between. The CDR3 has 15 amino acids. Germline CDR1 and CDR2: MDHEN and SYDVKM.

J is TRBJ2-1 and V is TRBV7-6, with D hard to call. V was cut by 4 bases and J by 2 bases, with 9 bases left in between. The CDR3 runs to 14 residues. CDR1 and CDR2 (germline): SGHVS, FNYEAQ. The DNA of the CDR3 is TGTGCCAGCAGCTCCGACGGACCCTACAATGAGCAGTTCTTC. Its translation: CASSSDGPYNEQFF.

V usage is TRBV18 and J usage is TRBJ2-3, with 11 positions matching TRBD2. The CDR3 runs 16 residues. Germline CDR1 reads KGHSH; CDR2 reads LQKENI. V lost 0 bases, J lost 3 bases, and 2 bases stayed unmatched. CDR3 DNA sequence: TGTGCCAGCTCACCACCGGCTAGCGGGAGGACAGATACGCAGTATTTT. Translated: CASSPPASGRTDTQYF. Full variable domain (rest looked up from reference TRBV18 and TRBJ2-3): NAGVMQNPRHLVRRRGQEARLRCSPMKGHSHVYWYRQLPEEGLKFMVYLQKENIIDESGMPKERFSAEFPKEGPSILRIQQVVRGDSAAYFCASSPPASGRTDTQYFGPGTRLTVL.

This sequence joins TRBV5-1 and TRBJ2-5; TRBD2 matches 12 bases. There are 15 residues in the CDR3. Losses at the gene ends were 5 bases for V and 5 bases for J; bases not matched to a gene: 7. CDR1 SGHRS and CDR2 YFSETQ come from the germline V gene. The CDR3 region is CASRTSGSAGETQYF. The CDR3 coding sequence is TGCGCCAGCAGGACTAGCGGGAGTGCCGGCGAGACCCAGTACTTC.

This sequence joins TRBV18 and TRBJ2-7, with D unclear. V was trimmed by 3 bases and J by 2 bases, leaving 8 bases between them. Germline V CDR1 and CDR2: KGHSH, LQKENI. The CDR3 is made up of 13 amino acids. The CDR3 region is CASSPSTTYEQYV. The CDR3 region has the DNA TGTGCCAGCTCACCTTCAACCACCTACGAGCAGTACGTC.

The rearrangement uses TRBV19 and TRBJ2-3; D is ambiguous. Germline CDR1 and CDR2: LNHDA and SQIVND (reference sequence). V dropped 9 bases and J dropped 0 bases, with 10 bases sitting between them. The CDR3 extends over 13 amino acids. Here the CDR3 reads CASRVASTDTQYF. In DNA form, the CDR3 reads TGTGCCAGCCGGGTTGCGAGCACAGATACGCAGTATTTT.

The chain is built from TRBV12-3 or TRBV12-4 and TRBJ2-2; TRBD2 matches 9 bases. The V and J ends lost 6 bases and 6 bases, in that order; junction bases with no gene match: 8. The CDR3 contains 15 residues. CDR3 loop: CASRIAGVDSGELFF. For the CDR3, the DNA is TGTGCCAGCAGAATAGCGGGAGTGGATTCCGGGGAGCTGTTTTTT.

There are a few counts of this clonotype. The chain uses TRBV5-1 and TRBJ2-3; 12 bases agree with TRBD2. The CDR3 spans 16 residues. Germline CDR1 and CDR2: SGHRS and YFSETQ. V was clipped by 2 bases and J by 4 bases; unmatched bases: 5. CDR3 nucleotides: TGCGCCAGCAGCTTAGTACTAGCGGGAGGCGCAGATACGCAGTATTTT. It specifies CASSLVLAGGADTQYF.

This clonotype came up a few times. CDR3 amino acids: CSVVLVGYEQYF. As DNA, the CDR3 is TGCAGCGTTGTTCTGGTTGGCTACGAGCAGTACTTC. The chain joins TRBV29-1 to TRBJ2-7, with D hard to call. CDR3 size: 12 residues. V was clipped by 4 bases and J by 3 bases, with 10 bases between them. The germline CDR1 and CDR2 sequences are SQVTM and ANQGSEA.